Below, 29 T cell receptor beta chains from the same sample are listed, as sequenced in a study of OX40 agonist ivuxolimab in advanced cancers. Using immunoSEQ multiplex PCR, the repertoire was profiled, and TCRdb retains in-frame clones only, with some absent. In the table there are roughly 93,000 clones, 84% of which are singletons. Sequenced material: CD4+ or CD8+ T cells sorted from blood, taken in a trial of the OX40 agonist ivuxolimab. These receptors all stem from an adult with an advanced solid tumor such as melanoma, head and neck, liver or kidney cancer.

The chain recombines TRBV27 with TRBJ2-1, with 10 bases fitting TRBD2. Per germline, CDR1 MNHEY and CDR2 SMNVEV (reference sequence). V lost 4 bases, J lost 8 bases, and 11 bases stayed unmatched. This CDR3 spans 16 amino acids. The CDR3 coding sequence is TGTGCCAGCAGTTCGCCCCCTAGCGGGAGTCGGGATGAGCAGTTCTTC. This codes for CASSSPPSGSRDEQFF.

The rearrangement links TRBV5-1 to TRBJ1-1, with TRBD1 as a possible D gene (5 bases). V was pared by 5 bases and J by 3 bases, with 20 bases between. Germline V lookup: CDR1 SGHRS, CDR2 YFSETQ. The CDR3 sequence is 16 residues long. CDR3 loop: CASRRTPGDGDTEAFF. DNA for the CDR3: TGCGCCAGCAGACGGACCCCGGGGGATGGTGACACTGAAGCTTTCTTT.

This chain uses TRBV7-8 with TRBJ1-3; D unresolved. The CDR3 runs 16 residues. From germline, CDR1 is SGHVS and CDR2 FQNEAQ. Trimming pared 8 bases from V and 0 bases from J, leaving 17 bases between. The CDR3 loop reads CASSGSVLNSGNTIYF. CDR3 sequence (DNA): TGTGCCAGCTCCGGGTCCGTGTTAAACTCTGGAAACACCATATATTTT.

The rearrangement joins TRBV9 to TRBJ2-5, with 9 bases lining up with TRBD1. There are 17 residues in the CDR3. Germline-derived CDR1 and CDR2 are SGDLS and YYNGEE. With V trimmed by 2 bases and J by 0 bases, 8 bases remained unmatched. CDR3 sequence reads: CASSVETGGADQETQYF. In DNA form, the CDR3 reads TGTGCCAGCAGCGTCGAAACAGGGGGCGCCGACCAAGAGACCCAGTACTTC.

The DNA of the CDR3 is TGTGCCAGCAGTTACTCCTCACTGGCGAACTATGGCTACACCTTC. Its protein is CASSYSSLANYGYTF. The chain combines TRBV6-5 with TRBJ1-2; D gene unclear. Germline V gene lookup returns CDR1 MNHEY and CDR2 SVGAGI. V shed 0 bases and J shed 2 bases, with 10 bases lying between them. This CDR3 comprises 15 residues.

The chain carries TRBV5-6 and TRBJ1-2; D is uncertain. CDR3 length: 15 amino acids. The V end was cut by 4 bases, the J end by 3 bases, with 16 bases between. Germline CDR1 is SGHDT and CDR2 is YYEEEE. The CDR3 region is CASSLGEAPYYGYTF. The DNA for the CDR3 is TGTGCCAGCAGCCTCGGAGAGGCGCCTTACTATGGCTACACCTTC.

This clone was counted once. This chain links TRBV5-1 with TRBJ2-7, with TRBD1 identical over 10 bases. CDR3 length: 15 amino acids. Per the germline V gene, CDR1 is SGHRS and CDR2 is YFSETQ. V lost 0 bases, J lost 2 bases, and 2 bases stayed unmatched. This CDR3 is CASSLATGGPYEQYF. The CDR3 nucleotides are TGCGCCAGCAGCTTGGCGACAGGGGGCCCCTACGAGCAGTACTTC.

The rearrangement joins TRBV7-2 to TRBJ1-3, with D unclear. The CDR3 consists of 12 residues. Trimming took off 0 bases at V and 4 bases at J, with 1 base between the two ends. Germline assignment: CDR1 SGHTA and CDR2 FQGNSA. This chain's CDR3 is CASSLAGNTIYF. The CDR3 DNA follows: TGTGCCAGCAGCTTAGCGGGAAACACCATATATTTT.

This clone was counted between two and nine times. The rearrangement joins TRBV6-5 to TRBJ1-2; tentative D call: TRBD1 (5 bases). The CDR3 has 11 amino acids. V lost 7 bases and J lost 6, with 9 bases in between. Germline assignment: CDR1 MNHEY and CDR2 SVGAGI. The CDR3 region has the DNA TGTGCCAGCAACGGGGCTAATGGCTACACCTTC. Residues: CASNGANGYTF.

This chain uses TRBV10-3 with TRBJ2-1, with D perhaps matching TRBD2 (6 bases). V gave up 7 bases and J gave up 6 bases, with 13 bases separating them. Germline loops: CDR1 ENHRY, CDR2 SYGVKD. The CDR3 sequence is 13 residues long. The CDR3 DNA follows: TGTGCCATCAAAGGCACTAGCCCCAATGAGCAGTTCTTC. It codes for CAIKGTSPNEQFF.

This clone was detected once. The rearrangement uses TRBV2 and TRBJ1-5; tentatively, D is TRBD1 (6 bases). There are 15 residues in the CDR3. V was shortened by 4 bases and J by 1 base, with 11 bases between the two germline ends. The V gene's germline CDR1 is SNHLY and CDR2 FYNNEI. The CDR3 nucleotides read TGTGCCAGCAGTGCCGGGACACTAAGCAATCAGCCCCAGCATTTT. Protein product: CASSAGTLSNQPQHF.

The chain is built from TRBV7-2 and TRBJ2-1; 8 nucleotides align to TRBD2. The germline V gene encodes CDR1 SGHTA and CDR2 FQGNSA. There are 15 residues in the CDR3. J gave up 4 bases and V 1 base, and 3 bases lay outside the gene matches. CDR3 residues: CASSLVAGGYNEQFF. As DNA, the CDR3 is TGTGCCAGCAGCTTAGTTGCGGGGGGTTACAATGAGCAGTTCTTC.

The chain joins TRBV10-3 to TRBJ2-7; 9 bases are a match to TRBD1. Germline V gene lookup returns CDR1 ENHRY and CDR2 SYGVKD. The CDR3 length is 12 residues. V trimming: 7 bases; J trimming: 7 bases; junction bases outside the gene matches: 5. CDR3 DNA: TGTGCCATCACGAACAGGGGGCGGGAGCAGTACTTC. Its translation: CAITNRGREQYF.

In DNA, the CDR3 is TGTGCCTGGACTACAGGCTGGGGCACTGAAGCTTTCTTT. Translation gives CAWTTGWGTEAFF. This chain joins TRBV30 and TRBJ1-1; tentative D call: TRBD1 (5 bases). The germline gives CDR1 GTSNPN, CDR2 SVGIG (reference sequence). V was shortened by 4 bases and J by 4 bases, with 13 bases between the two germline ends. The CDR3 consists of 13 residues.

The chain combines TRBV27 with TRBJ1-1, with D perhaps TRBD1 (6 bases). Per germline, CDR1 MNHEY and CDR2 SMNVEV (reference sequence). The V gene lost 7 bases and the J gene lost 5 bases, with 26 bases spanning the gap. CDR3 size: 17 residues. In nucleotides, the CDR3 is TGTGCCAGCACCGGACGGGAGGGCAGGGGAAGGAGTACTGAAGCTTTCTTT. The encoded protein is CASTGREGRGRSTEAFF.

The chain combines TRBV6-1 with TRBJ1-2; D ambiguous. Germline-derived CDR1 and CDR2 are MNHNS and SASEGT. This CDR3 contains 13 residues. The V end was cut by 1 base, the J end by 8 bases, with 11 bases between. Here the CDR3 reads CASSEEGGMGYTF. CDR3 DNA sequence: TGTGCCAGCAGTGAAGAGGGAGGGATGGGCTACACCTTC.

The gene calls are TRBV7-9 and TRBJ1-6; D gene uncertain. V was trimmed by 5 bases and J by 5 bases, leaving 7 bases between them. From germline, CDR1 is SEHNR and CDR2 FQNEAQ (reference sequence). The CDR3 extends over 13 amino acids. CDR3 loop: CASSQADNSPLHF. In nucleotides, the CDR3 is TGTGCCAGCAGCCAAGCGGATAATTCACCCCTCCACTTT.

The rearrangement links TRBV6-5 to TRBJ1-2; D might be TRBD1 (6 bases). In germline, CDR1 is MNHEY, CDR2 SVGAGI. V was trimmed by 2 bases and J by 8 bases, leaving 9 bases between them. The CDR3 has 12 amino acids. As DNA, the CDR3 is TGTGCCAGCAGTTACCAGGGGAACGGCTACACCTTC. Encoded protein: CASSYQGNGYTF.

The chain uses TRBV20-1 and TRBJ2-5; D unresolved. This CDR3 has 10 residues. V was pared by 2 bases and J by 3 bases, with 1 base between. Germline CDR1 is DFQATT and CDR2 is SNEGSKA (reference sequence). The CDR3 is CSARKETQYF. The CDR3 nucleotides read TGCAGTGCTAGAAAAGAGACCCAGTACTTC.

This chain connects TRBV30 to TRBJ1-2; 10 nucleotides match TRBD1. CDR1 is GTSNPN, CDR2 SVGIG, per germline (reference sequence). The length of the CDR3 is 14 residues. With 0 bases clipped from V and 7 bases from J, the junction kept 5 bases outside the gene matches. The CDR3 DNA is TGTGCCTGGAGTGTAGGACAGGGGGAAGGTGGCTACACCTTC. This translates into CAWSVGQGEGGYTF.

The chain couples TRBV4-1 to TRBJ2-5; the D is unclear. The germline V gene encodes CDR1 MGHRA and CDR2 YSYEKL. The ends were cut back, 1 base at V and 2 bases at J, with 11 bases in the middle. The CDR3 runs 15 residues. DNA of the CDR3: TGCGCCAGCAGCCAAGCCGACTTGGAGCAAGAGACCCAGTACTTC. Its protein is CASSQADLEQETQYF.

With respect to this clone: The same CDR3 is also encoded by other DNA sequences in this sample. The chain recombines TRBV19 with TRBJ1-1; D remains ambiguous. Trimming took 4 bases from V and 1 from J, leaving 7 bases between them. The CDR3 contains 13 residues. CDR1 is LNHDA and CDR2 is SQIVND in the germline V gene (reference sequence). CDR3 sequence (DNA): TGTGCCAGTAGTACGGTGGGGAACACTGAAGCTTTCTTT. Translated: CASSTVGNTEAFF.

For the CDR3, the DNA is TGTGCCACCAGCAGAACGCCCGGGATCCCAGATACGCAGTATTTT. It specifies CATSRTPGIPDTQYF. J is TRBJ2-3 and V is TRBV15, with a weak D call TRBD2 (5 bases). With 2 bases removed from V and 4 bases from J, the gap between germline ends came to 13 bases. Germline lookup yields CDR1 LNHNV and CDR2 YYDKDF (reference sequence). The CDR3 is 15 residues long.

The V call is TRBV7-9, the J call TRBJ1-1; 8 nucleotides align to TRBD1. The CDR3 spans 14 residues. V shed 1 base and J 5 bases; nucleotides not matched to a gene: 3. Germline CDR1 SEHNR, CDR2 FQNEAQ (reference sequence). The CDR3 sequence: CASSLGTGRTEAFF. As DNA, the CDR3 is TGTGCCAGCAGCTTAGGGACAGGGCGAACTGAAGCTTTCTTT.

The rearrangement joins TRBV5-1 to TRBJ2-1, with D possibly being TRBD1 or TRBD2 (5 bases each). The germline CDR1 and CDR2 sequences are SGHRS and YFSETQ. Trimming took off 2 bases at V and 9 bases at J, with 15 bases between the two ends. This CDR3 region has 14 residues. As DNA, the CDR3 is TGCGCCAGCAGCTTAGACCCCAGGGAGCCTGAGCAGTTCTTC. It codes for CASSLDPREPEQFF.

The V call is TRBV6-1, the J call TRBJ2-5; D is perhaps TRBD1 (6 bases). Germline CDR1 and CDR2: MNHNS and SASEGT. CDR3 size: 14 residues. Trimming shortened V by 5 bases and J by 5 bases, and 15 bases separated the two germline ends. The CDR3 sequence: CASSRLQGQETQYF. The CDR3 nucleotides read TGTGCCAGCAGTCGACTCCAGGGGCAGGAGACCCAGTACTTC.

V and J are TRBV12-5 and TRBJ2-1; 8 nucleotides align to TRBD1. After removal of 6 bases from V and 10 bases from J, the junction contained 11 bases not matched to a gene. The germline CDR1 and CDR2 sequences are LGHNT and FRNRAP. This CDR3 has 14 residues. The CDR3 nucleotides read TGTGCTAGTGGATGGACAGGGACCCGACGGGAGCAGTTCTTC. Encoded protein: CASGWTGTRREQFF.

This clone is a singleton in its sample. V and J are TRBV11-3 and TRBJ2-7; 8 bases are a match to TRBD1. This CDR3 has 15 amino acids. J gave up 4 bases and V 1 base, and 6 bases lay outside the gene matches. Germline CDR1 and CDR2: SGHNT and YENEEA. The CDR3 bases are TGTGCCAGCAGCTTAGGTTCCGGACAGGGATACGAGCAGTACTTC. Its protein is CASSLGSGQGYEQYF. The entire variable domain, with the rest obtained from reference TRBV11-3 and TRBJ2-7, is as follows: EAGVVQSPRYKIIEKKQPVAFWCNPISGHNTLYWYLQNLGQGPELLIRYENEEAVDDSQLPKDRFSAERLKGVDSTLKIQPAELGDSAVYLCASSLGSGQGYEQYFGPGTRLTVT.

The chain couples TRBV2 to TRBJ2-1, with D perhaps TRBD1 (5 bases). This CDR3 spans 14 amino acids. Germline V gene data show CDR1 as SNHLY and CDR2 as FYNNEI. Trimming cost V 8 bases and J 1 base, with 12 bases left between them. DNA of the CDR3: TGTGCCAGCGGGGCCGGCCCGTCCTACAATGAGCAGTTCTTC. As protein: CASGAGPSYNEQFF.